Each of the 32 T cell receptor beta chains below was sequenced from the same sample in a study of Graves' ophthalmopathy and Graves' hyperthyroidism. Amplification of the TCR beta CDR3 regions used RNA transcripts (as template). The first round was an RT-PCR with HTBI primers, and the second round was a multiplex PCR. TCRdb re-called the multiplex PCR reads with MiXCR, one entry per CDR3 protein. The repertoire holds roughly 1.1 million distinct CDR3 sequences, with 35% to 45% as singletons. Sequencing used peripheral blood or thyroid tissue (not recorded which). The receptor set was obtained from an adult man with Graves' hyperthyroidism.

The rearrangement uses TRBV24-1 and TRBJ2-7; the match to TRBD2 covers 11 bases. The CDR3 runs 18 residues. Germline V CDR1 and CDR2: KGHDR, SFDVKD. Trimming cost V 5 bases and J 1 base; bases outside gene matches: 12. In DNA form, the CDR3 reads TGTGCCACCAGTGCTAGAGATAGACTAGCGGGAATGTCCTACGAGCAGTACTTC. Its translation is CATSARDRLAGMSYEQYF.

The chain combines TRBV14 with TRBJ1-2; weak D call: TRBD1 (6 bases). Germline CDR1 and CDR2: SGHDN and FVKESK. This CDR3 spans 14 amino acids. The ends were cut back, 2 bases at V and 6 bases at J, with 13 bases in the middle. CDR3 sequence (DNA): TGTGCCAGCAGCCAATGGGGAGGGGGTCATGGCTACACCTTC. Protein sequence: CASSQWGGGHGYTF.

This clonotype was recorded many times. The V gene is TRBV5-1, the J gene TRBJ1-6, with a tentative D call TRBD1 (5 bases). CDR3 size: 13 residues. Germline V CDR1 and CDR2: SGHRS, YFSETQ. The V and J ends lost 1 base and 10 bases respectively, with 9 bases between them. As DNA, the CDR3 is TGCGCCAGCAGCTTGTACGGGGACTCACCCCTCCACTTT. Its protein product is CASSLYGDSPLHF.

This clonotype was counted at least ten times. The CDR3 region is CASSQDPGVETQYF. CDR3 DNA: TGTGCCAGCAGCCAAGATCCGGGGGTAGAGACCCAGTACTTC. The chain combines TRBV14 with TRBJ2-5; D is possibly TRBD2 (6 bases). The CDR3 is made up of 14 amino acids. Germline loops: CDR1 SGHDN, CDR2 FVKESK. Trimming cost V 0 bases and J 4 bases, with 9 bases left between them. Looking up the rest from reference TRBV14 and TRBJ2-5 gives the full variable domain: EAGVTQFPSHSVIEKGQTVTLRCDPISGHDNLYWYRRVMGKEIKFLLHFVKESKQDESGMPNNRFLAERTGGTYSTLKVQPAELEDSGVYFCASSQDPGVETQYFGPGTRLLVL.

The gene calls are TRBV12-3 or TRBV12-4 and TRBJ2-5; D possibly uses TRBD1 or TRBD2 (6 bases each). Trimming took off 6 bases at V and 4 bases at J, with 15 bases between the two ends. The CDR3 is 14 amino acids. The CDR3 loop is CASSQKGGPETQYF. The CDR3 DNA follows: TGTGCCAGCAGCCAAAAAGGGGGGCCAGAGACCCAGTACTTC.

Points on this clonotype: A much larger clone sits a single nucleotide away, making a read error possible. This sequence joins TRBV4-2 and TRBJ1-6; D possibly corresponds to TRBD1 (6 bases). Germline CDR1 is LGHNA and CDR2 is YNFKEQ. Trimming took 3 bases from V and 9 from J, leaving 15 bases between them. CDR3 length: 15 amino acids. CDR3 residues: CASSQEQGIGSPLHF. CDR3 sequence (DNA): TGTGCCAGCAGCCAGGAGCAGGGGATCGGTTCACCCCTCCACTTT.

This clonotype has a count of ten or more. The chain has TRBV20-1 and TRBJ2-7; D gene unclear. The CDR3 loop spans 12 amino acids. CDR1 DFQATT and CDR2 SNEGSKA come from the germline V gene (reference sequence). V lost 4 bases to trimming and J lost 3 bases, with 10 bases between them. The CDR3 sequence is CSATPPGYEQYF. In nucleotides, the CDR3 is TGCAGTGCTACCCCCCCGGGCTACGAGCAGTACTTC.

CDR3: CSLLEDANTEAFF. The CDR3 DNA follows: TGCAGCTTATTAGAAGATGCGAACACTGAAGCTTTCTTT. The V call is TRBV29-1, the J call TRBJ1-1; D gene uncertain. CDR1 is SQVTM, CDR2 ANQGSEA, per germline. This CDR3 contains 13 residues. The ends were cut back, 8 bases at V and 1 base at J, with 14 bases in the middle.

This clonotype was counted between two and nine times. The CDR3, as DNA: TGTGCCAGCAGAACCCTGATGAAGAACACTGAAGCTTTCTTT. This encodes CASRTLMKNTEAFF. The chain links TRBV12-3 or TRBV12-4 to TRBJ1-1; D is unresolved. The ends were cut back, 6 bases at V and 1 base at J, with 12 bases in the middle. The CDR3 is made up of 14 amino acids.

This clonotype was observed a handful of times. The chain carries TRBV6-1 and TRBJ1-1; no reliable D call. This CDR3 is built from 13 residues. The germline CDR1 and CDR2 sequences are MNHNS and SASEGT. Trimming took 7 bases from V and 0 from J, leaving 9 bases between them. CDR3 DNA sequence: TGTGCCAGCACCTCGGCGATGAACACTGAAGCTTTCTTT. Amino acid sequence: CASTSAMNTEAFF.

Concerning this clonotype itself: A read error may be the cause here, since a much bigger clone is one base away. The V call is TRBV5-1, the J call TRBJ2-7; D remains unclear. Germline V gene lookup returns CDR1 SGHRS and CDR2 YFSETQ. The CDR3 consists of 14 residues. For the CDR3, the DNA is TGCGCCAACAGCTTGGCAGTAGGCACCTTTCAGCAGTACTTC. Protein product: CANSLAVGTFQQYF.

This clonotype was observed many times. The V call is TRBV19, the J call TRBJ1-2; D is unresolved. The CDR3 totals 14 residues. Germline V lookup: CDR1 LNHDA, CDR2 SQIVND (reference sequence). The ends were cut back, 7 bases at V and 4 bases at J, with 16 bases in the middle. The CDR3 sequence: CASTPSWRSYGYTF. The DNA for the CDR3 is TGTGCCAGTACCCCTTCGTGGAGGAGCTATGGCTACACCTTC.

This clonotype was counted only a few times. The chain joins TRBV7-9 to TRBJ2-7, with no clear D. Trimming cost V 2 bases and J 4 bases, with 18 bases left between them. This CDR3 is 16 amino acids long. Per the germline V gene, CDR1 is SEHNR and CDR2 is FQNEAQ (reference sequence). CDR3 in DNA: TGTGCCAGCAGCTTACGGCAAGGGTCACAATTATACGAGCAGTACTTC. It codes for CASSLRQGSQLYEQYF.

V usage is TRBV25-1 and J usage is TRBJ1-4; 10 positions match TRBD1. Germline assignment: CDR1 MGHDK and CDR2 SYGVNS. The CDR3 extends over 16 amino acids. The J segment lost 8 bases and the V segment lost 6 bases, leaving 12 bases of the junction unmatched. CDR3 residues: CASSLARTGGGEKLFF. The CDR3 nucleotides read TGTGCCAGCAGCTTAGCGAGGACAGGGGGTGGGGAAAAACTGTTTTTT.

This clonotype was found many times. The chain carries TRBV12-3 or TRBV12-4 and TRBJ1-1, with D uncertain. The V end lost 3 bases, the J end lost 1 base, and 12 bases lay between the germline ends. The CDR3 loop spans 15 amino acids. CDR3 DNA sequence: TGTGCCAGCAGTTTTAGTTCCGGCGGGAACACTGAAGCTTTCTTT. Its protein product is CASSFSSGGNTEAFF.

This chain joins TRBV6-6 and TRBJ2-7; D gene ambiguous. The CDR3 spans 15 residues. CDR1 and CDR2 from the germline V gene are MNHNY and SVGAGI (reference sequence). V dropped 5 bases and J dropped 0 bases, with 14 bases sitting between them. The CDR3, as DNA: TGTGCCAGCAGTGACCAGGAGTACAGCTCCTACGAGCAGTACTTC. Its translation is CASSDQEYSSYEQYF.

This clonotype showed up many times. The genes are TRBV19 and TRBJ1-4; 7 nucleotides line up with TRBD1. Trimming took 7 bases from V and 7 from J; bases not matched to a gene: 3. Germline V lookup: CDR1 LNHDA, CDR2 SQIVND (reference sequence). The CDR3 runs 12 residues. CDR3 sequence reads: CASTDRVEKLFF. DNA for the CDR3: TGTGCCAGTACCGACAGGGTTGAAAAACTGTTTTTT.

There are a few counts of this clonotype. At one end the junction does not follow the germline gene, possibly because of a read error. J is TRBJ2-7 and V is TRBV7-8; 9 nucleotides agree with TRBD1. There are 14 residues in the CDR3. The germline V gene encodes CDR1 SGHVS and CDR2 FQNEAQ. CDR3 loop: CASSSVTGGGEQCF. The CDR3 DNA is TGTGCCAGCAGCTCTGTTACAGGGGGCGGAGAGCAGTGCTTC.

This clonotype was recorded only once. The chain recombines TRBV10-2 with TRBJ1-2; D is unclear. The V end was cut by 8 bases, the J end by 3 bases, with 22 bases between. This CDR3 is built from 16 residues. The germline CDR1 and CDR2 sequences are WSHSY and SAAADI. The CDR3 DNA sequence: TGCGCCAGCGTTGTTGTCGCGACGGGCATCGACTATGGCTACACCTTC. Protein sequence: CASVVVATGIDYGYTF.

This clonotype was seen many times. The chain uses TRBV20-1 and TRBJ1-1, with a weak D call TRBD1 (5 bases). This CDR3 has 12 amino acids. Trimming cost V 6 bases and J 10 bases, with 18 bases left between them. Germline assignment: CDR1 DFQATT and CDR2 SNEGSKA (reference sequence). The CDR3 DNA reads TGCAGTGCCATGGACGGCCTCGGGGGAGCTTTCTTT. As protein: CSAMDGLGGAFF.

The chain has TRBV9 and TRBJ2-7; 8 bases map to TRBD1. Trimming removed 4 bases from V and 7 bases from J; junction bases left unmatched: 13. The CDR3 spans 15 residues. CDR1 is SGDLS and CDR2 is YYNGEE in the germline V gene. The CDR3 nucleotides are TGTGCCAGCAGCAGAGGACAGGGACCCACGGGGGAGCAGTACTTC. Translating it yields CASSRGQGPTGEQYF.

This clonotype has a count of ten or more. The rearrangement joins TRBV12-3 or TRBV12-4 to TRBJ1-2, with D perhaps matching TRBD1 (5 bases). The CDR3 spans 14 residues. Trimming left V 3 bases short and J 8 bases short, with 16 bases between. The CDR3 DNA reads TGTGCCAGCAGTTTGGGGGACGGGCCCAGGGGCTACACCTTC. Translating it yields CASSLGDGPRGYTF.

The chain is built from TRBV4-1 and TRBJ1-1; 7 bases fit TRBD1. This CDR3 is built from 17 residues. Germline CDR1 is MGHRA and CDR2 is YSYEKL. After removal of 2 bases from V and 1 base from J, the junction contained 10 bases not matched to a gene. CDR3 sequence (DNA): TGCGCCAGCAGCCAATACAGGGGTGGGAGGGCGAACACTGAAGCTTTCTTT. Translation gives CASSQYRGGRANTEAFF.

As for this clonotype: Compared with germline, one end of the junction differs, possibly owing to a read error. The DNA for the CDR3 is TGCGCCAGCAGCTGGACCGGGGAGCTCCTTAGCAATCAGCCCCAGCATTTT. Amino acid sequence: CASSWTGELLSNQPQHF. The V call is TRBV7-2, the J call TRBJ1-5; D not resolved. There are 17 residues in the CDR3. Germline CDR1 SGHTA, CDR2 FQGNSA.

This clonotype was observed many times. The chain employs TRBV24-1 and TRBJ1-2, with D maybe TRBD1 (6 bases). Trimming took off 3 bases at V and 0 bases at J, with 13 bases between the two ends. The CDR3 runs 16 residues. Per germline, CDR1 KGHDR and CDR2 SFDVKD. The CDR3 DNA sequence: TGTGCCACCAGTGATCCTCAGGGGCCCGCTAACTATGGCTACACCTTC. Amino acids: CATSDPQGPANYGYTF.

This clonotype was found many times. The rearrangement joins TRBV7-6 to TRBJ2-2; 11 nucleotides line up with TRBD1. J lost 8 bases, V lost 4 bases, and 6 bases had no gene match. The germline gives CDR1 SGHVS, CDR2 FNYEAQ. This CDR3 is 15 amino acids long. The CDR3 loop reads CASSSGTGGMGELFF. CDR3 nucleotide sequence: TGTGCCAGCAGCTCAGGGACAGGGGGTATGGGGGAGCTGTTTTTT.

This clonotype showed up just once. This chain joins TRBV6-1 and TRBJ2-7; TRBD2 matches at 7 bases. This CDR3 has 15 amino acids. Losses at the gene ends were 7 bases for V and 2 bases for J; bases not matched to a gene: 11. Germline V lookup: CDR1 MNHNS, CDR2 SASEGT. This CDR3 is CASKQSGEGPYEQYF. The CDR3 coding sequence is TGTGCCAGCAAACAATCGGGGGAGGGACCCTACGAGCAGTACTTC.

On this clonotype: The CDR3 does not end in the conserved phenylalanine or tryptophan, so this is likely a read error. CDR3 nucleotide sequence: TGCGCCAGCAGCCCGCGGGACAGCCATATAAACACTGAAGCTTTCCTT. Its protein is CASSPRDSHINTEAFL. This chain links TRBV5-1 with TRBJ1-1; TRBD1 aligns across 7 bases. CDR3 length: 16 amino acids. V lost 4 bases to trimming and J lost 2 bases; unmatched junction nucleotides: 11. CDR1 SGHRS and CDR2 YFSETQ come from the germline V gene.

This clonotype was detected once. This sequence joins TRBV2 and TRBJ1-1; D ambiguous. Deletions cut 5 bases from V and 0 bases from J, with 10 bases between. Germline V gene data show CDR1 as SNHLY and CDR2 as FYNNEI. This CDR3 region has 14 residues. The CDR3 sequence: CASSFNQVNTEAFF. The CDR3 DNA reads as TGTGCCAGCAGTTTCAACCAGGTGAACACTGAAGCTTTCTTT.

In this sample, this clonotype turned up many times. A much larger clone is a single base away; this may be a read error. The V gene is TRBV9, the J gene TRBJ1-2; no clear D gene. CDR1 and CDR2 (germline): SGDLS, YYNGEE. Trimming removed 0 bases at V and 9 bases at J, with 9 bases between. The CDR3 is 12 residues long. CDR3 residues: CASSVGLYSYTF. Here the CDR3 DNA reads TGTGCCAGCAGCGTAGGTCTTTATAGCTACACCTTC.

Many counts were recorded for this clonotype. The chain combines TRBV7-8 with TRBJ2-7; D gene uncertain. Trimming left V 1 base short and J 4 bases short, with 11 bases between. This CDR3 is 14 amino acids long. Germline V gives CDR1 SGHVS, CDR2 FQNEAQ. CDR3 DNA: TGTGCCAGCAGCTTAGAACAGACTTTTTACGAGCAGTACTTC. Its protein product is CASSLEQTFYEQYF.

Note on this clonotype: One base away lies a much larger clone, so this may be a sequencing read error. The rearrangement uses TRBV2 and TRBJ1-5; D gene uncertain. Trimming shortened V by 3 bases and J by 5 bases, and 29 bases separated the two germline ends. This CDR3 is built from 20 residues. From germline, CDR1 is SNHLY and CDR2 FYNNEI. The DNA of the CDR3 is TGTGCCAGCAGTGAGGGTTTCCCGGGCCATCTGACCAGTTGGTATCAGCCCCAGCATTTT. This sequence encodes CASSEGFPGHLTSWYQPQHF. Full variable domain (outside the CDR3, taken from reference TRBV2 and TRBJ1-5): EPEVTQTPSHQVTQMGQEVILRCVPISNHLYFYWYRQILGQKVEFLVSFYNNEISEKSEIFDDQFSVERPDGSNFTLKIRSTKLEDSAMYFCASSEGFPGHLTSWYQPQHFGDGTRLSIL.